This T cell receptor (beta chain) was captured by sequencing in a study of CD8+CD57+ T cells in acquired aplastic anemia. On the study more broadly: On average, sorted CD4+ and CD8+ cells gave approximately 3.1 ug of DNA.

Study results and limitations: Significance was not reached for CD8+ Simpson's diversity between patients and controls. Patients shared approximately 30 CD8+ CDR3 sequences with controls.

Patients chosen for sequencing had shown CD8+CD57+ cell expansion by flow cytometry. This clonotype was observed a few times. Its antigen is still unknown. Template material for TCR beta VDJ and CDR3 profiling consisted of genomic DNA. In TCRdb, the reads were re-called with MiXCR into one record per CDR3 protein. The sample yields about 180,000 distinct CDR3 sequences, about 44% seen once. V lost 3 bases and J 1 base, leaving 7 bases between the germline ends. The CDR3 runs 14 residues. The germline V gene has CDR1 LNHDA and CDR2 SQIVND (reference sequence). The sample taken for sequencing was sorted CD4+, CD8+, or CD8+CD57+ T cells (not recorded which) from PBMCs. V usage is TRBV19 and J usage is TRBJ1-5; D may be TRBD1 (5 bases). This sequence was found in a human donor with aplastic anemia. The CDR3 region has the DNA TGTGCCAGTAGTATGTGGGACAGCAATCAGCCCCAGCATTTT. Translating gives CASSMWDSNQPQHF.